This T cell receptor beta chain was obtained from a study of blood T cell repertoires in COVID-19. Study in general: Samples came from the United States, Italy and Spain, spanning acute and convalescent COVID-19. Sources were T cells, B-cell-depleted T cells, or PBMCs; the material itself was cDNA or gDNA.

In the study's own analysis: Estimated nucleated cell counts came from reference gene primer amplification. Here immunoSEQ multiplex PCR was the method, and the copy in TCRdb shows in-frame clones only, minus some. V, J and clone size were drawn from that table, and D and trimming were deduced from the DNA. The sample lists a few hundred thousand clones; 70% to 90% were seen once. V was cut by 7 bases and J by 0 bases, with 9 bases left in between. The germline gives CDR1 MNHEY, CDR2 SVGAGI. The CDR3 runs 13 residues. V gene TRBV6-5 combines with J gene TRBJ1-1; D gene unclear. The sequence came from a man aged 35 to 55 with acute or convalescent COVID-19. Sequenced sample: peripheral blood. The CDR3 region is CASTYVVNTEAFF. For the CDR3, the DNA is TGTGCCAGCACCTACGTTGTGAACACTGAAGCTTTCTTT.